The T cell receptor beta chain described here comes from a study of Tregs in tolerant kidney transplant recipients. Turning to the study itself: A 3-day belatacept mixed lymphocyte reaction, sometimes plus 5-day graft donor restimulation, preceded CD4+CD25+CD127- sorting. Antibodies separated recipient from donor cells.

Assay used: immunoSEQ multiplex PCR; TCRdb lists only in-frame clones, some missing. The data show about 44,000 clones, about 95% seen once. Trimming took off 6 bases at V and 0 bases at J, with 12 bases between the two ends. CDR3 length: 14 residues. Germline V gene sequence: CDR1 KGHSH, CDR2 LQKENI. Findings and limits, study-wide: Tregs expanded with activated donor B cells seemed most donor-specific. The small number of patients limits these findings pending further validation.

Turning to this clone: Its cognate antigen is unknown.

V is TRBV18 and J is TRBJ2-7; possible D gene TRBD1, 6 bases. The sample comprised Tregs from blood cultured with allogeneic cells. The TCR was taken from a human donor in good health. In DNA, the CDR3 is TGTGCCAGCTCCCCGGGCAGGGGCTCCTACGAGCAGTACTTC. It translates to CASSPGRGSYEQYF.